Listed here is a single T cell receptor beta chain. The sample comes from a study of blood T cell repertoires in COVID-19. Profiling relied on immunoSEQ multiplex PCR, and the TCRdb table lists in-frame clones only, not all of them. The sample has roughly 180,000 clones; more than 70% are singletons. The CDR3 is 14 amino acids. The V segment lost 4 bases and the J segment 4 bases; nucleotides outside the gene matches: 4. Germline CDR1 is SNHLY and CDR2 is FYNNEI. The sequenced sample consisted of peripheral blood. This chain connects TRBV2 to TRBJ2-5, with 9 positions matching TRBD2. The receptor's source is a woman aged 60-75 years with acute or convalescent COVID-19. The CDR3: CASSGSSGGETQYF. The CDR3 nucleotides read TGTGCCAGCAGTGGGAGTAGCGGGGGAGAGACCCAGTACTTC.